These 17 T cell receptor beta chains were all obtained from the same sample, sequenced in a study of OX40 agonist ivuxolimab in advanced cancers. Produced via immunoSEQ multiplex PCR; TCRdb's table is partial and in-frame only. The data hold 30,000 to 35,000 clones, with about 86% observed a single time. The sequencing used CD4+ or CD8+ T cells sorted from blood, collected in a trial of the OX40 agonist ivuxolimab. The receptor source for this set is an adult with an advanced solid tumor such as melanoma, head and neck, liver or kidney cancer.

This chain joins TRBV5-4 and TRBJ1-2; D may be TRBD1 (6 bases). Germline V gene data show CDR1 as SGHNT and CDR2 as YYREEE (reference sequence). This CDR3 has 13 amino acids. The V end lost 5 bases, the J end lost 4 bases, and 12 bases lay between the germline ends. The CDR3 loop reads CASSSPGAYGYTF. The CDR3 bases are TGTGCCAGCAGTTCCCCGGGGGCCTATGGCTACACCTTC.

The gene calls are TRBV19 and TRBJ2-6; D ambiguous. This CDR3 has 16 amino acids. The V gene lost 1 base and the J gene lost 1 base, with 8 bases spanning the gap. Looked up from germline, CDR1 is LNHDA and CDR2 is SQIVND (reference sequence). CDR3 in DNA: TGTGCCAGTAGTATAGTTGTCTTTTCTGGGGCCAACGTCCTGACTTTC. This encodes CASSIVVFSGANVLTF.

This clone was counted between two and nine times. The V and J genes are TRBV7-2 and TRBJ2-7; the D is unclear. Trimming stripped 7 bases from V and 1 base from J, with 14 bases between. The CDR3 has 14 residues. The germline gives CDR1 SGHTA, CDR2 FQGNSA. The chain's CDR3 is CASTTLVGSYEQYF. DNA for the CDR3: TGTGCCAGCACCACTTTGGTTGGTTCCTACGAGCAGTACTTC.

The rearrangement joins TRBV4-2 to TRBJ2-2; 10 positions match TRBD2. This CDR3 region has 17 residues. From germline, CDR1 is LGHNA and CDR2 YNFKEQ. Unmatched junction bases numbered 7, after V lost 0 bases and J lost 6 bases. CDR3 sequence (DNA): TGTGCCAGCAGCCAAGATGTGACTAGCGGGTTACCCGGGGAGCTGTTTTTT. Its protein is CASSQDVTSGLPGELFF.

This chain links TRBV28 with TRBJ2-7; possible D gene TRBD1, 6 bases. There are 10 residues in the CDR3. Deletions cut 10 bases from V and 4 bases from J, with 8 bases between. Per the germline V gene, CDR1 is MDHEN and CDR2 is SYDVKM. In nucleotides, the CDR3 is TGTGCCACCCAGGGGTACGAGCAGTACTTC. Its translation: CATQGYEQYF.

The rearrangement links TRBV7-2 to TRBJ2-7; D might be TRBD1 (5 bases). Germline values: CDR1 SGHTA, CDR2 FQGNSA. This CDR3 region has 13 residues. Between the trimmed V and J ends, which lost 1 base and 6 bases, there was a span of 10 bases. CDR3 in DNA: TGTGCCAGCAGCTTAGGGGAAGGGGCCGAGCAGTACTTC. This codes for CASSLGEGAEQYF.

This chain links TRBV10-3 with TRBJ2-1; D gene ambiguous. Per the germline V gene, CDR1 is ENHRY and CDR2 is SYGVKD. V was pared by 6 bases and J by 0 bases, with 15 bases between. The CDR3 has 16 residues. The CDR3 bases are TGTGCCATCAGCGTACACGGCGATAGCTCCTACAATGAGCAGTTCTTC. Translated: CAISVHGDSSYNEQFF.

This sequence joins TRBV2 and TRBJ2-5, with D possibly being TRBD1 (5 bases). This CDR3 contains 13 residues. Germline-derived CDR1 and CDR2 are SNHLY and FYNNEI. V was shortened by 5 bases and J by 2 bases, with 9 bases between the two germline ends. CDR3 nucleotide sequence: TGTGCCAGCAGTAATACAGGACAAGAGACCCAGTACTTC. This sequence encodes CASSNTGQETQYF. Full variable domain (remainder filled in from reference TRBV2 and TRBJ2-5): EPEVTQTPSHQVTQMGQEVILRCVPISNHLYFYWYRQILGQKVEFLVSFYNNEISEKSEIFDDQFSVERPDGSNFTLKIRSTKLEDSAMYFCASSNTGQETQYFGPGTRLLVL.

The rearrangement links TRBV6-5 to TRBJ2-5, with D possibly being TRBD1 (5 bases). Germline assignment: CDR1 MNHEY and CDR2 SVGAGI. CDR3 length: 16 amino acids. V lost 2 bases to trimming and J lost 4 bases, with 17 bases between them. The CDR3, as DNA: TGTGCCAGCAGTTACGGGTGGGGCAGGCCGGGAGAGACCCAGTACTTC. The encoded protein is CASSYGWGRPGETQYF.

The V gene is TRBV6-1, the J gene TRBJ1-3; a weak D match, TRBD1 (5 bases). Germline V lookup: CDR1 MNHNS, CDR2 SASEGT. V gave up 6 bases and J gave up 6 bases, with 12 bases separating them. This CDR3 contains 13 residues. The CDR3 sequence: CASRLGGANTIYF. The CDR3 DNA reads TGTGCCAGCAGACTAGGAGGGGCAAACACCATATATTTT.

This clone was recorded a few times. The chain uses TRBV7-2 and TRBJ2-5; tentatively, D is TRBD2 (5 bases). V lost 1 base to trimming and J lost 10 bases, with 7 bases between them. The germline CDR1 and CDR2 sequences are SGHTA and FQGNSA. There are 11 residues in the CDR3. The CDR3 here is CASSLGGNQYF. The CDR3 coding sequence is TGTGCCAGCAGCTTAGGAGGGAACCAGTACTTC.

The chain uses TRBV4-1 and TRBJ2-1; no clear D gene. The CDR3 runs 12 residues. V lost 7 bases and J lost 3, with 7 bases in between. Germline CDR1 is MGHRA and CDR2 is YSYEKL. This CDR3 is CASMSGYNEQFF. The CDR3 coding sequence is TGCGCCAGCATGTCAGGCTACAATGAGCAGTTCTTC.

The chain combines TRBV19 with TRBJ2-7; D remains unclear. CDR1 LNHDA and CDR2 SQIVND come from the germline V gene (reference sequence). The CDR3 totals 13 residues. V was pared by 3 bases and J by 6 bases, with 12 bases between. The CDR3 spells CASSIRVGSEQYF. The DNA for the CDR3 is TGTGCCAGTAGTATCCGGGTTGGTTCCGAGCAGTACTTC.

The chain combines TRBV2 with TRBJ1-4; 7 bases are a match to TRBD1. CDR3 length: 15 residues. Germline CDR1 is SNHLY and CDR2 is FYNNEI. J was trimmed by 5 bases and V by 5 bases; bases with no gene match: 8. CDR3 nucleotide sequence: TGTGCCAGCAGTTCAAGGGACAGCCTAAATGAAAAACTGTTTTTT. It yields the protein CASSSRDSLNEKLFF.

The chain recombines TRBV28 with TRBJ2-7; 11 bases match TRBD2. The V gene's germline CDR1 is MDHEN and CDR2 SYDVKM. V was clipped by 2 bases and J by 0 bases; unmatched bases: 6. There are 17 residues in the CDR3. The CDR3 DNA follows: TGTGCCAGCAGTTTAAAGATAGCGGGAGGGAGCTCCTACGAGCAGTACTTC. Amino acid sequence: CASSLKIAGGSSYEQYF.

This clone is medium-sized. This chain joins TRBV20-1 and TRBJ1-4; D gene unclear. Germline lookup yields CDR1 DFQATT and CDR2 SNEGSKA (reference sequence). V shed 0 bases and J shed 6 bases, with 2 bases lying between them. There are 11 residues in the CDR3. CDR3 coding DNA: TGCAGTGCTAGAGAGGATGAAAAACTGTTTTTT. Encoded protein: CSAREDEKLFF.

The chain is built from TRBV7-2 and TRBJ2-5; unclear D gene. This CDR3 comprises 12 residues. The germline V gene has CDR1 SGHTA and CDR2 FQGNSA. Trimming removed 5 bases from V and 7 bases from J, with 11 bases in between. CDR3 nucleotides: TGTGCCAGCAGCGTCCAGCCGGGGACCCAGTACTTC. Residues: CASSVQPGTQYF.